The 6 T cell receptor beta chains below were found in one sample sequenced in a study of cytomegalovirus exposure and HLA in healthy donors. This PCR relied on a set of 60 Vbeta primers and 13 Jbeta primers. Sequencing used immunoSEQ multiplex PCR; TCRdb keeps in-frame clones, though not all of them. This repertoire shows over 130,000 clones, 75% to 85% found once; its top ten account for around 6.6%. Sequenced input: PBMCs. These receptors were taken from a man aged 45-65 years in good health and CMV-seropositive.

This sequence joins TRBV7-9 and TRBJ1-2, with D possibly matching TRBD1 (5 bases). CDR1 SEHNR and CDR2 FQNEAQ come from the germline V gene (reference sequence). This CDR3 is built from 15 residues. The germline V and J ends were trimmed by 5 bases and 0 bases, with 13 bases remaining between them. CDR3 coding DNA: TGTGCCAGCAGCGAGGAGGGGCTCGCTAACTATGGCTACACCTTC. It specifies CASSEEGLANYGYTF.

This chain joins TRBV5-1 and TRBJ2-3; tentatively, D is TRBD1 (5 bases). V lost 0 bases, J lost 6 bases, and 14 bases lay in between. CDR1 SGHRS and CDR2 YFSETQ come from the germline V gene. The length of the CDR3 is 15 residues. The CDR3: CASSLATAPRDTQYF. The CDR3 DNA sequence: TGCGCCAGCAGCTTGGCGACAGCCCCTAGGGATACGCAGTATTTT. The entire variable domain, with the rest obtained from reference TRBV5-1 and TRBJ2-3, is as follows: KAGVTQTPRYLIKTRGQQVTLSCSPISGHRSVSWYQQTPGQGLQFLFEYFSETQRNKGNFPGRFSGRQFSNSRSEMNVSTLELGDSALYLCASSLATAPRDTQYFGPGTRLTVL.

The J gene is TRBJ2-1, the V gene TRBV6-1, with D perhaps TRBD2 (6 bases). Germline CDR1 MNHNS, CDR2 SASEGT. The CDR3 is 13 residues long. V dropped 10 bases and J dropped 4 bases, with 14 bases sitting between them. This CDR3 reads CATTGVSYNEQFF. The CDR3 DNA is TGTGCCACCACGGGAGTTTCGTACAATGAGCAGTTCTTC.

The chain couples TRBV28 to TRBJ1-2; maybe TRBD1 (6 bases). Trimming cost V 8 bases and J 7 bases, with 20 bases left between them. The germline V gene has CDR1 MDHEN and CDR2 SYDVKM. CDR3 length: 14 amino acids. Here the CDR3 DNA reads TGTGCCAGCTCACAGGGAACGATGAGGGTTGGCTACACCTTC. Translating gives CASSQGTMRVGYTF.

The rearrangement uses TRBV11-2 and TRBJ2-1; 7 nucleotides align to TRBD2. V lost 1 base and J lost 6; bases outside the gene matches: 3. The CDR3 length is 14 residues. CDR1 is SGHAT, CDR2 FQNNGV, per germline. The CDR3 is CASSLVLAANEQFF. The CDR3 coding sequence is TGTGCCAGCAGCTTAGTCCTAGCGGCCAATGAGCAGTTCTTC. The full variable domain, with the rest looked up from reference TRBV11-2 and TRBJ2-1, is EAGVAQSPRYKIIEKRQSVAFWCNPISGHATLYWYQQILGQGPKLLIQFQNNGVVDDSQLPKDRFSAERLKGVDSTLKIQPAKLEDSAVYLCASSLVLAANEQFFGPGTRLTVL.

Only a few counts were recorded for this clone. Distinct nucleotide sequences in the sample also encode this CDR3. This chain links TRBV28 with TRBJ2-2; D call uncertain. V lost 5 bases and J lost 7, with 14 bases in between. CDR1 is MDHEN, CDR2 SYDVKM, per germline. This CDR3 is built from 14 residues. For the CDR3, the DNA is TGTGCCAGCAGTCCAACTGCCACGGGCGGGGAGCTGTTTTTT. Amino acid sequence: CASSPTATGGELFF.